Here is one T cell receptor beta chain with its context. Germline assignment: CDR1 LNHDA and CDR2 SQIVND (reference sequence). Trimming took 9 bases from V and 12 from J, leaving 18 bases between them. CDR3 length: 11 amino acids. This sample is drawn from a study of blood T cell repertoires in COVID-19. Study at large: The samples span acute and convalescent COVID-19 from the United States, Italy and Spain. T cells, B-cell-depleted T cells, or PBMCs provided the cDNA or gDNA that served as material.

Original processing notes: Cell counts per sample came from amplifying reference gene primers. Only in-frame clones appear in the TCRdb table, and some are missing; sequencing was by immunoSEQ multiplex PCR. The DNA gave D and trimming, while V, J and clone size come from that table. This sample has tens of thousands of clones, with approximately 85% found just once. Material: peripheral blood. This clonotype was sampled from a human donor in a cohort sampled during active COVID-19. The V call is TRBV19, the J call TRBJ2-7, with D possibly TRBD1 on 5 matching bases. Written as DNA, the CDR3 is TGTGCCAGCGATCCCGGGCAGGGCCCGTACTTC. It encodes CASDPGQGPYF.